The source of this T cell receptor (beta chain) is a study of T cell responses to AZD1222 COVID-19 vaccine. Study-wide points: The study identified only a handful of AZD1222 recipients as seropositive at baseline. When two AZD1222 doses had been given, Spike-specific TCR breadth and depth rose. Targets within unmutated variant regions were reportedly found for nearly half of spike-specific TCRs. The sample set comprised mostly white British donors with more females, and clonal diversity was possibly underestimated.

This CDR3 region has 13 residues. CDR1 and CDR2 (germline): SGHAT, FQNNGV. The V end was cut by 1 base, the J end by 4 bases, with 7 bases between. Profiling relied on immunoSEQ multiplex PCR, and the TCRdb table lists in-frame clones only, not all of them. The sample lists approximately 170,000 clones, 80% to 90% occurring once. This clone was detected only once. The antigen is not known. The chain uses TRBV11-2 and TRBJ2-5, with D hard to call. The TCR sequence derives from an adult in good health. Sequenced here: peripheral blood, sampled on day 0 of AZD1222 vaccination. CDR3 bases: TGTGCCAGCAGCTTAGGGCTGGGAGAGACCCAGTACTTC. The encoded protein is CASSLGLGETQYF.